This T cell receptor beta chain derives from a study of T cell responses to AZD1222 COVID-19 vaccine. Study at large: Samples with a second dose at about 4 or about 12 weeks were pooled together.

V was trimmed by 0 bases and J by 4 bases, leaving 7 bases between them. This CDR3 region has 14 residues. In germline, CDR1 is LGHNA, CDR2 YSLEER. Here immunoSEQ multiplex PCR was the method, and the copy in TCRdb shows in-frame clones only, minus some. Here the sample spans approximately 100,000 clones, around 90% being singletons. Study-wide findings and caveats: Clonal diversity may have been underestimated in mostly white British donors. Only five or six AZD1222 recipients were seropositive at baseline.

With respect to this clone: What it binds is not known.

The sample consisted of peripheral blood, taken on day 0 of AZD1222 vaccination. This sequence was found in an adult in good health. The chain uses TRBV4-3 and TRBJ2-1, with D unclear. The CDR3: CASSQDYRYNEQFF. The CDR3 bases are TGCGCCAGCAGCCAAGATTACAGATACAATGAGCAGTTCTTC.